These 27 T cell receptor beta chains were all obtained from the same sample, sequenced in a study of early T cells in non-severe SARS-CoV-2 infection. TCRdb reprocessed the 5' RACE reads with MiXCR, giving one entry per CDR3 protein. The data hold roughly 50,000 distinct CDR3 sequences, with 8% to 10% observed a single time. What was sequenced was whole blood. These receptors were taken from an adult who was a healthcare worker with PCR-confirmed SARS-CoV-2 infection or an uninfected control (not recorded which).

This chain joins TRBV3-1 and TRBJ1-4; D is unresolved. Germline V CDR1 and CDR2: LGHDT, YNNKEL (reference sequence). The CDR3 has 16 residues. Trimming took off 0 bases at V and 11 bases at J, with 19 bases between the two ends. The CDR3 region has the DNA TGTGCCAGCAGCCAAGATCCGGCCCGGATGCTGGGGAAACTGTTTTTT. Residues: CASSQDPARMLGKLFF.

The chain is built from TRBV24-1 and TRBJ1-5; maybe TRBD1 (5 bases). Deletions cut 5 bases from V and 9 bases from J, with 13 bases between. CDR1 is KGHDR, CDR2 SFDVKD, per germline. This CDR3 is built from 13 residues. DNA of the CDR3: TGTGCCACCAGTGCGGGGTTTAGGGGGCCCCAGCATTTT. This encodes CATSAGFRGPQHF.

This clonotype was seen repeatedly, ten times or more. This sequence joins TRBV27 and TRBJ2-7; 9 nucleotides match TRBD1. Germline-derived CDR1 and CDR2 are MNHEY and SMNVEV (reference sequence). The CDR3 covers 15 residues. The V and J ends lost 5 bases and 1 base, in that order; junction bases with no gene match: 6. The CDR3 region is CASSLTGQGSYEQYF. CDR3 coding DNA: TGTGCCAGCAGTCTCACGGGACAGGGTTCCTACGAGCAGTACTTC.

Many counts were recorded for this clonotype. The CDR3 DNA reads as TGTGCCAGTAGTCGCCCAGGGGGGGGCAGGCCCTACGAGCAGTACTTC. Protein product: CASSRPGGGRPYEQYF. The chain combines TRBV19 with TRBJ2-7; D assignment may be TRBD1 or TRBD2 (7 bases each). The germline gives CDR1 LNHDA, CDR2 SQIVND (reference sequence). V lost 5 bases, J lost 2 bases, and 19 bases lay in between. This CDR3 is built from 16 residues.

This clonotype was recorded many times. The J gene is TRBJ1-1, the V gene TRBV5-4; TRBD1 matches at 9 bases. J gave up 7 bases and V 1 base, and 2 bases lay outside the gene matches. The germline V gene has CDR1 SGHNT and CDR2 YYREEE (reference sequence). This CDR3 is built from 13 residues. The DNA of the CDR3 is TGTGCCAGCAGCTTGACAGGGGGCGGTGAAGCTTTCTTT. Encoded protein: CASSLTGGGEAFF.

The rearrangement joins TRBV30 to TRBJ2-7, with 7 bases aligning to TRBD2. The V and J ends lost 2 bases and 3 bases, in that order; junction bases with no gene match: 10. CDR1 and CDR2 from the germline V gene are GTSNPN and SVGIG (reference sequence). The CDR3 consists of 15 residues. CDR3 coding DNA: TGTGCCTGGAGTCGCGCGGGGGAGGGCCGCTACGAGCAGTACTTC. Its protein product is CAWSRAGEGRYEQYF.

This clonotype appeared many times. The V gene is TRBV6-5, the J gene TRBJ1-2; 8 bases are a match to TRBD1. V shed 6 bases, J shed 5 bases, and the junction held 11 bases outside the gene matches. The germline V gene encodes CDR1 MNHEY and CDR2 SVGAGI. This CDR3 region has 15 residues. CDR3 in DNA: TGTGCCAGCAGCGAGTGGGCAGGGGGCGAGTATGGCTACACCTTC. Its protein is CASSEWAGGEYGYTF.

Ten or more counts support this clonotype. This sequence joins TRBV7-9 and TRBJ2-3, with D perhaps TRBD1 (6 bases). Trimming pared 2 bases from V and 4 bases from J, leaving 7 bases between. CDR1 is SEHNR, CDR2 FQNEAQ, per germline (reference sequence). This CDR3 spans 13 amino acids. The CDR3, as DNA: TGTGCCAGCAGCTTAAAGGGGGCAGATACGCAGTATTTT. The encoded protein is CASSLKGADTQYF.

Only a few counts were recorded for this clonotype. The chain recombines TRBV29-1 with TRBJ1-2; D is unresolved. CDR3 length equals 12 residues. The V end was cut by 4 bases, the J end by 0 bases, with 6 bases between. Per germline, CDR1 SQVTM and CDR2 ANQGSEA. CDR3 bases: TGCAGCGTTGTACGAGCTAACTATGGCTACACCTTC. It encodes CSVVRANYGYTF.

This rearrangement joins TRBV19 to TRBJ2-3, with no clear D. From germline, CDR1 is LNHDA and CDR2 SQIVND (reference sequence). V lost 10 bases to trimming and J lost 0 bases, with 17 bases between them. The CDR3 length is 15 residues. The CDR3 reads CATAEHYGSTDTQYF. As DNA, the CDR3 is TGTGCCACCGCCGAACATTACGGGAGCACAGATACGCAGTATTTT.

This clonotype is termed medium-sized. CDR3 in DNA: TGTGCCAGCAGACACAGGGACTCCTACGAGCAGTACTTC. Amino acid sequence: CASRHRDSYEQYF. This rearrangement joins TRBV6-5 to TRBJ2-7; a weak D match, TRBD1 (6 bases). CDR1 MNHEY and CDR2 SVGAGI come from the germline V gene. V dropped 6 bases and J dropped 0 bases, with 9 bases sitting between them. This CDR3 contains 13 residues.

This clonotype was found a few times. The chain employs TRBV12-3 or TRBV12-4 and TRBJ2-5; 10 nucleotides line up with TRBD1. The V gene end was trimmed by 3 bases and the J gene end by 3 bases; junction bases not matched to a gene: 1. CDR3 length: 14 residues. The CDR3, as DNA: TGTGCCAGCAGTTTGACAGGGGGCGAAGAGACCCAGTACTTC. Translating it yields CASSLTGGEETQYF.

This clonotype was picked up many times. The V and J genes are TRBV28 and TRBJ1-1; no reliable D call. In germline, CDR1 is MDHEN, CDR2 SYDVKM. V lost 5 bases, J lost 4 bases, and 17 bases lay in between. The CDR3 is made up of 15 amino acids. The CDR3 DNA reads as TGTGCCAGCAGTGCCCCGGGAGAGGTTAGCACTGAAGCTTTCTTT. Translating gives CASSAPGEVSTEAFF.

This clonotype was counted between two and nine times. The chain is built from TRBV28 and TRBJ2-2, with D tentatively TRBD2 (5 bases). Germline V gives CDR1 MDHEN, CDR2 SYDVKM. Trimming shortened V by 7 bases and J by 4 bases, and 22 bases separated the two germline ends. This CDR3 region has 17 residues. CDR3 in amino acids: CASISSPLRASTGELFF. Here the CDR3 DNA reads TGTGCCAGCATTTCGAGTCCGTTGAGGGCGAGCACCGGGGAGCTGTTTTTT. Based on the CDR3 plus reference TRBV28 and TRBJ2-2, the full variable domain is DVKVTQSSRYLVKRTGEKVFLECVQDMDHENMFWYRQDPGLGLRLIYFSYDVKMKEKGDIPEGYSVSREKKERFSLILESASTNQTSMYLCASISSPLRASTGELFFGEGSRLTVL.

The chain is built from TRBV28 and TRBJ2-3; TRBD1 matches at 10 bases. After removal of 3 bases from V and 5 bases from J, the junction contained 8 bases not matched to a gene. Germline V gene sequence: CDR1 MDHEN, CDR2 SYDVKM. The CDR3 is 16 residues long. CDR3 region: CASSLPGQGTRDTQYF. The CDR3 DNA reads as TGTGCCAGCAGTTTGCCGGGACAGGGGACTCGAGATACGCAGTATTTT. Supplemented by reference TRBV28 and TRBJ2-3, the full variable domain reads DVKVTQSSRYLVKRTGEKVFLECVQDMDHENMFWYRQDPGLGLRLIYFSYDVKMKEKGDIPEGYSVSREKKERFSLILESASTNQTSMYLCASSLPGQGTRDTQYFGPGTRLTVL.

On this clonotype: This may stem from a read error, because a much larger clone lies one nucleotide away. The J gene is TRBJ1-1, the V gene TRBV10-2, with D hard to call. This CDR3 is built from 13 residues. The germline V gene has CDR1 WSHSY and CDR2 SAAADI. V lost 5 bases, J lost 1 base, and 8 bases lay in between. The CDR3 region is CASSIPGNTEAFF. CDR3 nucleotides: TGCGCCAGCAGTATACCGGGGAACACTGAAGCTTTCTTT.

This clonotype was found many times. The V gene is TRBV30, the J gene TRBJ1-2; no firm D call. This CDR3 is built from 13 residues. The germline V gene encodes CDR1 GTSNPN and CDR2 SVGIG (reference sequence). Trimming pared 0 bases from V and 4 bases from J, leaving 9 bases between. Here the CDR3 DNA reads TGTGCCTGGAGTGTACGGGCTCCCTATGGCTACACCTTC. Its translation: CAWSVRAPYGYTF.

This clonotype appeared a few times. This sequence joins TRBV6-1 and TRBJ2-1; TRBD1 might be the D (6 bases). Germline loops: CDR1 MNHNS, CDR2 SASEGT. Trimming removed 4 bases at V and 2 bases at J, with 12 bases between. The CDR3 extends over 15 amino acids. CDR3 sequence (DNA): TGTGCCAGCAGTGTAATGGGGGCCACCTACAATGAGCAGTTCTTC. Amino acid sequence: CASSVMGATYNEQFF.

V gene TRBV13 combines with J gene TRBJ2-4; no firm D call. Germline V gives CDR1 PRHDT, CDR2 FYEKMQ (reference sequence). V was cut by 2 bases and J by 6 bases, with 11 bases left in between. CDR3 length equals 14 residues. CDR3 residues: CASSLQALSNIQYF. CDR3 nucleotides: TGTGCCAGCAGCTTACAGGCACTGTCAAACATTCAGTACTTC.

This clonotype appeared a few times. The chain recombines TRBV20-1 with TRBJ1-2; D gene unclear. The CDR3 runs 14 residues. Germline V gene sequence: CDR1 DFQATT, CDR2 SNEGSKA (reference sequence). V lost 1 base, J lost 5 bases, and 14 bases lay in between. CDR3 protein: CSARVRADYYGYTF. The CDR3 DNA reads as TGCAGTGCTAGAGTCCGGGCGGATTATTATGGCTACACCTTC.

In its sample, this clonotype was seen a few times. V gene TRBV6-2 or TRBV6-3 combines with J gene TRBJ1-1; D is unresolved. The V end lost 0 bases, the J end lost 2 bases, and 7 bases lay between the germline ends. The CDR3 extends over 14 amino acids. The germline V gene encodes CDR1 MNHEY and CDR2 SVGEGT. This CDR3 reads CASSYSQENTEAFF. The CDR3 region has the DNA TGTGCCAGCAGTTACTCCCAGGAAAACACTGAAGCTTTCTTT.

This clonotype has a handful of counts. This chain joins TRBV20-1 and TRBJ2-5; no clear D. Germline V gene sequence: CDR1 DFQATT, CDR2 SNEGSKA (reference sequence). The ends were cut back, 3 bases at V and 1 base at J, with 6 bases in the middle. The CDR3 length is 12 residues. The CDR3 is CSARHGQETQYF. CDR3 nucleotide sequence: TGCAGTGCTAGGCACGGCCAAGAGACCCAGTACTTC.

This clonotype was seen a single time. This chain uses TRBV5-1 with TRBJ2-2; 8 nucleotides agree with TRBD1. CDR3 length: 15 residues. From germline, CDR1 is SGHRS and CDR2 YFSETQ. The V segment lost 3 bases and the J segment 6 bases; nucleotides outside the gene matches: 7. CDR3 protein: CASSYGQGLAGELFF. In DNA form, the CDR3 reads TGCGCCAGCAGCTACGGACAGGGACTGGCCGGGGAGCTGTTTTTT.

This clonotype turned up a few times. The chain couples TRBV25-1 to TRBJ1-6; 7 nucleotides line up with TRBD1. CDR1 and CDR2 (germline): MGHDK, SYGVNS. J lost 0 bases, V lost 3 bases, and 17 bases had no gene match. CDR3 length: 21 residues. The CDR3 nucleotides are TGTGCCAGCAGTGATCAGCCTCATGAGACAGGGATAGGCTCCTATAATTCACCCCTCCACTTT. Its translation: CASSDQPHETGIGSYNSPLHF.

This clonotype was counted a few times. The chain is built from TRBV5-4 and TRBJ2-1; 9 bases agree with TRBD1. The V gene's germline CDR1 is SGHNT and CDR2 YYREEE (reference sequence). The V segment lost 4 bases and the J segment 6 bases; nucleotides outside the gene matches: 8. There are 15 residues in the CDR3. The CDR3 coding sequence is TGTGCCAGCAGCGCCCGGGACAGGGTAATCAATGAGCAGTTCTTC. This gives the protein CASSARDRVINEQFF.

The table lists this clonotype with a few counts. The rearrangement uses TRBV27 and TRBJ2-7, with D maybe TRBD2 (5 bases). Germline-derived CDR1 and CDR2 are MNHEY and SMNVEV (reference sequence). This CDR3 region has 13 residues. The V gene lost 5 bases and the J gene lost 4 bases, with 12 bases spanning the gap. CDR3 residues: CASSLGVNYEQYF. The CDR3 DNA reads as TGTGCCAGCAGTCTCGGGGTAAATTACGAGCAGTACTTC.

This clonotype was counted ten times or more. This chain joins TRBV21-1 and TRBJ1-1; the table gives TRBD1 as D, unverified against the DNA. TRBV21-1 is a documented pseudogene. The CDR3 length is 15 residues. CDR3 in DNA: TGTGCCAGCAGCAAAGTGTCCTTCATGAACACTGAAGCTTTCTTT. Residues: CASSKVSFMNTEAFF.